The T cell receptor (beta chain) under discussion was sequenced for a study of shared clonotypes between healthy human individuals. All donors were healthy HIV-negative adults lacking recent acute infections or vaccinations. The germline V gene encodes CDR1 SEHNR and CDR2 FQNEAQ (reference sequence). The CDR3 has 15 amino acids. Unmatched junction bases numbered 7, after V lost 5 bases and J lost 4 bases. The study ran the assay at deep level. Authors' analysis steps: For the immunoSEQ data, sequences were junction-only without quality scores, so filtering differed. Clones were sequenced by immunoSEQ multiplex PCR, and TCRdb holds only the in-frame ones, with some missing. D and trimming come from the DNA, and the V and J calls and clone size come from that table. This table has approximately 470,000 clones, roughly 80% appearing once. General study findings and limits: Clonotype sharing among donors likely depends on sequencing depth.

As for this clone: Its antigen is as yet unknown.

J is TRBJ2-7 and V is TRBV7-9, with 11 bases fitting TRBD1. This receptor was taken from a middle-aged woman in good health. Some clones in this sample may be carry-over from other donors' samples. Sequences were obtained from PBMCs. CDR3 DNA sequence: TGTGCCAGCAGCAGGACCGGGACAGGGGGTTACGAGCAGTACTTC. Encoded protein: CASSRTGTGGYEQYF.